A selection of T cell receptor beta chains follows, all from one sample in a study of blood T cell repertoires in COVID-19. The data were produced by immunoSEQ multiplex PCR, yet TCRdb's version contains in-frame clones alone and is incomplete. This sample has 60,000 to 95,000 clones, with about 93% found just once. Sequenced material: peripheral blood. These receptors originate from a human donor in a cohort sampled during active COVID-19. Each CDR3 is given without its conserved first and last residue.

j_call: TRBJ1-4
v_call: TRBV4-3
cdr3_aa: ASSHAGGNEKLF

j_call: TRBJ1-6
v_call: TRBV5-1
cdr3_aa: ASSLGQARSPLH

j_call: TRBJ1-1
v_call: TRBV4-3
cdr3_aa: ASSKQIMNTEAF

j_call: TRBJ1-2
v_call: TRBV25-1
cdr3_aa: ASSEYKRGATGYT

j_call: TRBJ1-2
v_call: TRBV7-9
cdr3_aa: ASSPEYQGHGYT

j_call: TRBJ1-5
v_call: TRBV7-2
cdr3_aa: ASSLVLGNQPQH

j_call: TRBJ2-3
v_call: TRBV24-1
cdr3_aa: ATSDPGQGVADTQY

j_call: TRBJ1-5
v_call: TRBV6-5
cdr3_aa: ASNRGPPAGEPQH

j_call: TRBJ2-7
v_call: TRBV15
cdr3_aa: ATSREVAYEQY

j_call: TRBJ2-3
v_call: TRBV18
cdr3_aa: ASSPPGSSTDTQY

j_call: TRBJ2-2
v_call: TRBV5-1
cdr3_aa: ASSARTSGGAGELF

j_call: TRBJ1-2
v_call: TRBV2
cdr3_aa: ASSKWDNGYT

j_call: TRBJ1-3
v_call: TRBV19
cdr3_aa: ASRMTDNSGNTIY

j_call: TRBJ1-2
v_call: TRBV6-1
cdr3_aa: ASSEGQGWGYT

j_call: TRBJ1-1
v_call: TRBV6-5
cdr3_aa: ASSNFRAEAF

j_call: TRBJ2-2
v_call: TRBV29-1
cdr3_aa: SVVWRGSTGELF

j_call: TRBJ2-7
v_call: TRBV7-2
cdr3_aa: ASSFSGGAWSEQY

j_call: TRBJ1-1
v_call: TRBV5-1
cdr3_aa: ASSLAAGDTEAF

j_call: TRBJ1-2
v_call: TRBV7-9
cdr3_aa: ASSWSGEDGYT

j_call: TRBJ2-5
v_call: TRBV4-2
cdr3_aa: ASAGQWGETQY

j_call: TRBJ2-1
v_call: TRBV7-2
cdr3_aa: ASSLGTYNEQF

j_call: TRBJ2-5
v_call: TRBV2
cdr3_aa: ASSPGLEGAQY

j_call: TRBJ2-7
v_call: TRBV7-2
cdr3_aa: ASSPTIDRGLREQY

j_call: TRBJ1-5
v_call: TRBV7-9
cdr3_aa: ASSISSSNQPQH

j_call: TRBJ2-3
v_call: TRBV4-2
cdr3_aa: ASSQRTSGGTDTQY

j_call: TRBJ1-1
v_call: TRBV14
cdr3_aa: ASSQDSGAEADTEAF

j_call: TRBJ2-5
v_call: TRBV6-2/TRBV6-3
cdr3_aa: ASSPRRGVGKTQY

j_call: TRBJ2-3
v_call: TRBV7-3
cdr3_aa: ASSSGQGTDTQY

j_call: TRBJ2-5
v_call: TRBV5-1
cdr3_aa: ASSSSGGLQETQY

j_call: TRBJ1-5
v_call: TRBV19
cdr3_aa: ASSIALYSNQPQH

j_call: TRBJ1-5
v_call: TRBV2
cdr3_aa: ASQTGTDNQPQH

j_call: TRBJ1-2
v_call: TRBV23-1
cdr3_aa: ASSPGPGGLGCVYGYT

j_call: TRBJ2-3
v_call: TRBV27
cdr3_aa: ASSLSIGMGPDTQY

j_call: TRBJ2-3
v_call: TRBV4-3
cdr3_aa: ASSQDPSGGAIAQY

j_call: TRBJ1-4
v_call: TRBV3-1/TRBV3-2
cdr3_aa: ASSFDRVANEKLF

j_call: TRBJ2-1
v_call: TRBV19
cdr3_aa: ASTNEQF

j_call: TRBJ2-7
v_call: TRBV7-8
cdr3_aa: ASSGVGTGVKSAY

j_call: TRBJ1-6
v_call: TRBV4-3
cdr3_aa: ASSRDRASPLH

j_call: TRBJ1-1
v_call: TRBV19
cdr3_aa: ASSDRLNTEAF

j_call: TRBJ1-6
v_call: TRBV6-4
cdr3_aa: ASSAQGNSPLH

j_call: TRBJ2-3
v_call: TRBV3-1/TRBV3-2
cdr3_aa: ASSPGLADTDTQY

j_call: TRBJ1-2
v_call: TRBV27
cdr3_aa: ASSLRRYRGSGYT

j_call: TRBJ2-3
v_call: TRBV7-8
cdr3_aa: ASSLEPGLEGDTQY

j_call: TRBJ1-6
v_call: TRBV6-2/TRBV6-3
cdr3_aa: ASSHIQGSPLH

j_call: TRBJ2-2
v_call: TRBV7-3
cdr3_aa: ASSLGWGLDTGELF

j_call: TRBJ2-7
v_call: TRBV20-1
cdr3_aa: SASSTWFGTSIFEQY

j_call: TRBJ1-1
v_call: TRBV5-1
cdr3_aa: AGALDTNTEAF